This T cell receptor (beta chain) was profiled in a study of CD8 T cells in Susac syndrome. CDR1 is SNHLY, CDR2 FYNNEI, per germline. The CDR3 spans 13 residues. V gave up 5 bases and J gave up 4 bases, with 11 bases separating them. With random hexamers, reverse transcription was performed on about 0.5 to 1 ug of RNA. Via MiXCR, TCRdb re-called the immunoSEQ multiplex PCR reads, giving one row per CDR3 protein. The sample lists 200,000 or so distinct CDR3 sequences; roughly 96% were seen once. The sample consisted of CD4+ T cells from PBMCs. The source is a human donor with multiple sclerosis. This sequence joins TRBV2 and TRBJ2-5; tentative D call: TRBD2 (6 bases). CDR3 protein: CASSPGEVETQYF. CDR3 nucleotide sequence: TGTGCCAGCAGTCCCGGGGAGGTAGAGACCCAGTACTTC.